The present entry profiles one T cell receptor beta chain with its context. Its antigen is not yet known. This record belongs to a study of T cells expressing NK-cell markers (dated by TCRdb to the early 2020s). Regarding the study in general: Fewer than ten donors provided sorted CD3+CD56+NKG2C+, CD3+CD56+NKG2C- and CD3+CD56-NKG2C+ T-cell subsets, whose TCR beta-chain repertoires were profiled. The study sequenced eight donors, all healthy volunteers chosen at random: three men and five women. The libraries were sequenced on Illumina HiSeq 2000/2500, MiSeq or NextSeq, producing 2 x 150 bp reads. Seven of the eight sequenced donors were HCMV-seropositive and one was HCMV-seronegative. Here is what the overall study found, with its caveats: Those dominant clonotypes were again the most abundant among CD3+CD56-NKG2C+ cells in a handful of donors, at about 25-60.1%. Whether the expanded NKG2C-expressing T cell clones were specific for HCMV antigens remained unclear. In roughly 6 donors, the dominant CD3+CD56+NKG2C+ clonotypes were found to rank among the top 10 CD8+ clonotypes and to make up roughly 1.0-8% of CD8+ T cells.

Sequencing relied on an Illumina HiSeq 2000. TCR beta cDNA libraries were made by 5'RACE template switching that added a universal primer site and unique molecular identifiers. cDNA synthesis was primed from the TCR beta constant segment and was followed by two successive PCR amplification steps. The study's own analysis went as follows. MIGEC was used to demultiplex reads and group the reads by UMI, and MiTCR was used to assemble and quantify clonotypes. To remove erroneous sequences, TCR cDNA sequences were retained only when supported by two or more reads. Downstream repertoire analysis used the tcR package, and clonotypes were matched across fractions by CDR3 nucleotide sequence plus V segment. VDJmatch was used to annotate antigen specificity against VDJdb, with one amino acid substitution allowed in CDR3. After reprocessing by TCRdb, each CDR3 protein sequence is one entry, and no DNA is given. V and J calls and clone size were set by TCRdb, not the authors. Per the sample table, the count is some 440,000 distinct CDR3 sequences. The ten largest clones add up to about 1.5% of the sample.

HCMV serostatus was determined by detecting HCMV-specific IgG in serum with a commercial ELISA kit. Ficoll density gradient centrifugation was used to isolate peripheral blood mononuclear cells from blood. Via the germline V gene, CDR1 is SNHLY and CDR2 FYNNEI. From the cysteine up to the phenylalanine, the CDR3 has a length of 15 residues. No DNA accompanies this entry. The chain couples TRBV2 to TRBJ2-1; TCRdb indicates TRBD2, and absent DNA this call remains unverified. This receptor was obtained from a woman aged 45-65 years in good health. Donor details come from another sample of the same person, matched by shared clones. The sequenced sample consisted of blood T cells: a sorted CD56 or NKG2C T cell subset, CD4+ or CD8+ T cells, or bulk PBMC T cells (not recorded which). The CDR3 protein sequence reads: CASNLIREGRNEQFF.